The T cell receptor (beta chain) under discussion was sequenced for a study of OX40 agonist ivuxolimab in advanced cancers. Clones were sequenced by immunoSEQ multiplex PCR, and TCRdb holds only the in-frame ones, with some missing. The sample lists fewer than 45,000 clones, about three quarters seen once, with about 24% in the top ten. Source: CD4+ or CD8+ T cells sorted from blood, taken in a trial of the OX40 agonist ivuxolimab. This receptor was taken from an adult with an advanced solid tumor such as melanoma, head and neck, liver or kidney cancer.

The CDR3 protein is CASSSLGGTHQETQYF. In DNA form, the CDR3 reads TGTGCCAGCAGTTCCCTTGGCGGAACACACCAAGAGACCCAGTACTTC. V usage is TRBV4-2 and J usage is TRBJ2-5; D gene ambiguous. From germline, CDR1 is LGHNA and CDR2 YNFKEQ. CDR3 size: 16 residues. Between the trimmed V and J ends, which lost 6 bases and 0 bases, there was a span of 17 bases.